The text below deals with one T cell receptor beta chain. This sample stems from a study of blood T cell repertoires in COVID-19. Study summary: There were acute and convalescent COVID-19 samples, and they came from the United States, Italy and Spain. In each case, the material was cDNA or gDNA derived from T cells, B-cell-depleted T cells, or PBMCs.

The protocol was immunoSEQ multiplex PCR, while the TCRdb copy is restricted to in-frame clones and leaves out a portion. The sample records 150,000 to 180,000 clones, roughly nine tenths being singletons. Germline lookup yields CDR1 SEHNR and CDR2 FQNEAQ (reference sequence). CDR3 size: 16 residues. Trimming cost V 5 bases and J 0 bases; bases outside gene matches: 8. The sequencing sample was made of peripheral blood. The chain has TRBV7-9 and TRBJ1-2, with TRBD1 identical over 8 bases. The origin of this receptor is a man in his fifties with acute or convalescent COVID-19. CDR3: CASSNRQGSANYGYTF. CDR3 in DNA: TGTGCCAGCAGCAACCGACAGGGGTCAGCTAACTATGGCTACACCTTC.